The next 22 T cell receptor beta chains were all read from a single sample in a study of regulatory and conventional T cells in RAG deficiency. Method: immunoSEQ multiplex PCR; TCRdb's copy keeps in-frame clones and lacks some. The sample holds about 20,000 clones, approximately 88% seen once. Regulatory T cells were sorted from blood as CD4+ CD25-high CD127-low cells. The data were also submitted as part of a second study, on regulatory T cells. From that second work: The primer mix had 52 TRBV and 13 TRBJ primers.

Sequencing used Tregs sorted from blood. The source is a human donor in good health.

The V gene is TRBV27, the J gene TRBJ1-2; 7 bases map to TRBD1. The CDR3 consists of 13 residues. Germline V gives CDR1 MNHEY, CDR2 SMNVEV (reference sequence). The trim removed 4 bases at V and 3 bases at J, leaving 2 bases unmatched. The CDR3 coding sequence is TGTGCCAGCAGTTCCGACAGGGACTATGGCTACACCTTC. Translated: CASSSDRDYGYTF.

The CDR3 here is CASSPGDRYQPQHF. For the CDR3, the DNA is TGTGCCAGCTCACCGGGGGACAGGTATCAGCCCCAGCATTTT. The rearrangement joins TRBV18 to TRBJ1-5; 8 nucleotides match TRBD1. V gave up 3 bases and J gave up 5 bases; unmatched junction bases: 3. The CDR3 covers 14 residues. Germline CDR1 reads KGHSH; CDR2 reads LQKENI. The whole variable domain, remainder taken from reference TRBV18 and TRBJ1-5, is NAGVMQNPRHLVRRRGQEARLRCSPMKGHSHVYWYRQLPEEGLKFMVYLQKENIIDESGMPKERFSAEFPKEGPSILRIQQVVRGDSAAYFCASSPGDRYQPQHFGDGTRLSIL.

The J gene is TRBJ1-2, the V gene TRBV2; perhaps TRBD1 as D (5 bases). Germline values: CDR1 SNHLY, CDR2 FYNNEI. V was pared by 6 bases and J by 0 bases, with 11 bases between. The CDR3 is 14 amino acids. The chain's CDR3 is CASRPDTPNYGYTF. The CDR3 DNA is TGTGCCAGCAGGCCGGACACCCCTAACTATGGCTACACCTTC.

This sequence joins TRBV27 and TRBJ2-3, with 11 bases aligning to TRBD1. Germline CDR1 reads MNHEY; CDR2 reads SMNVEV (reference sequence). The V segment lost 3 bases and the J segment 4 bases; nucleotides outside the gene matches: 3. The CDR3 is 15 amino acids. The CDR3: CASSFGQGAADTQYF. CDR3 DNA: TGTGCCAGCAGTTTCGGACAGGGGGCCGCAGATACGCAGTATTTT.

This sequence joins TRBV29-1 and TRBJ1-6, with unresolved D. The CDR3 is made up of 15 amino acids. Germline values: CDR1 SQVTM, CDR2 ANQGSEA. Trimming cost V 5 bases and J 0 bases, with 11 bases left between them. In DNA, the CDR3 is TGCAGCGTTCGAGAGGGTAGCTCCTATAATTCACCCCTCCACTTT. Its translation: CSVREGSSYNSPLHF. The whole variable domain, filled in from reference TRBV29-1 and TRBJ1-6, reads SAVISQKPSRDICQRGTSLTIQCQVDSQVTMMFWYRQQPGQSLTLIATANQGSEATYESGFVIDKFPISRPNLTFSTLTVSNMSPEDSSIYLCSVREGSSYNSPLHFGNGTRLTVT.

The J gene is TRBJ1-5, the V gene TRBV6-5; no clear D. This CDR3 comprises 15 residues. Germline V gene data show CDR1 as MNHEY and CDR2 as SVGAGI. V lost 2 bases, J lost 5 bases, and 13 bases lay in between. The CDR3 coding sequence is TGTGCCAGCAGTTACAGTACGCCCCGCCATCAGCCCCAGCATTTT. Its protein product is CASSYSTPRHQPQHF.

This clone showed up just a few times. The chain links TRBV19 to TRBJ1-1, with D unresolved. The CDR3 contains 14 residues. From germline, CDR1 is LNHDA and CDR2 SQIVND (reference sequence). V lost 0 bases to trimming and J lost 11 bases, with 16 bases between them. CDR3 amino acids: CASSIDRYTSGAFF. Written as DNA, the CDR3 is TGTGCCAGTAGTATAGATCGTTACACCTCGGGCGCTTTCTTT.

The V call is TRBV6-1, the J call TRBJ1-2, with D maybe TRBD1 (6 bases). The CDR3 spans 12 residues. Looked up from germline, CDR1 is MNHNS and CDR2 is SASEGT. V shed 6 bases and J shed 6 bases, with 11 bases lying between them. The CDR3 region is CASSPRTDGYTF. The CDR3 region has the DNA TGTGCCAGCAGCCCCCGGACAGATGGCTACACCTTC.

The V gene is TRBV7-9, the J gene TRBJ2-4, with D possibly matching TRBD1 (6 bases). Germline lookup yields CDR1 SEHNR and CDR2 FQNEAQ (reference sequence). This CDR3 has 16 residues. Between the trimmed V and J ends, which lost 6 bases and 0 bases, there was a span of 15 bases. The CDR3 spells CASSPWGQLAKNIQYF. CDR3 DNA sequence: TGTGCCAGCAGTCCCTGGGGGCAGCTAGCCAAAAACATTCAGTACTTC.

The genes are TRBV29-1 and TRBJ2-5; D may match TRBD1 or TRBD2 (5 bases each). V shed 6 bases and J shed 5 bases, with 19 bases lying between them. The CDR3 spans 14 residues. The germline V gene encodes CDR1 SQVTM and CDR2 ANQGSEA. This CDR3 is CSVGRDARGETQYF. CDR3 in DNA: TGCAGCGTCGGCCGGGACGCCCGCGGCGAGACCCAGTACTTC.

The chain uses TRBV7-8 and TRBJ2-7; tentative D call: TRBD2 (5 bases). Between the trimmed V and J ends, which lost 4 bases and 2 bases, there was a span of 12 bases. Germline V gives CDR1 SGHVS, CDR2 FQNEAQ. The CDR3 extends over 14 amino acids. For the CDR3, the DNA is TGTGCCAGCAGCTCAACCGGGATAACCTACGAGCAGTACTTC. Translated: CASSSTGITYEQYF.

The chain is built from TRBV6-1 and TRBJ2-1; D call uncertain. This CDR3 has 12 amino acids. CDR1 MNHNS and CDR2 SASEGT come from the germline V gene. V was cut by 1 base and J by 8 bases, with 6 bases left in between. The CDR3 sequence is CASSEVGYEQFF. As DNA, the CDR3 is TGTGCCAGCAGTGAAGTGGGGTATGAGCAGTTCTTC.

The chain is built from TRBV6-1 and TRBJ1-2; maybe TRBD1 (5 bases). Germline CDR1 MNHNS, CDR2 SASEGT. The CDR3 extends over 14 amino acids. The V gene lost 5 bases and the J gene lost 5 bases, with 15 bases spanning the gap. The CDR3 region has the DNA TGTGCCAGCAGTCGGTCCGGGACGGAATATGGCTACACCTTC. Translated: CASSRSGTEYGYTF.

The chain recombines TRBV28 with TRBJ1-5, with D unresolved. V shed 6 bases and J shed 4 bases, with 10 bases lying between them. Germline CDR1 reads MDHEN; CDR2 reads SYDVKM. This CDR3 spans 13 amino acids. The CDR3: CASRQDLNQPQHF. For the CDR3, the DNA is TGTGCCAGCAGGCAGGACCTTAATCAGCCCCAGCATTTT. The variable domain in full, completed from reference TRBV28 and TRBJ1-5, reads DVKVTQSSRYLVKRTGEKVFLECVQDMDHENMFWYRQDPGLGLRLIYFSYDVKMKEKGDIPEGYSVSREKKERFSLILESASTNQTSMYLCASRQDLNQPQHFGDGTRLSIL.

The V and J genes are TRBV9 and TRBJ1-5; possibly TRBD1 for D (5 bases). The CDR3 is 14 amino acids. Germline V CDR1 and CDR2: SGDLS, YYNGEE. The V end lost 0 bases, the J end lost 6 bases, and 10 bases lay between the germline ends. The CDR3 here is CASSVAGSFQPQHF. DNA for the CDR3: TGTGCCAGCAGCGTAGCAGGGTCCTTTCAGCCCCAGCATTTT.

This clone has just a few counts. The V and J genes are TRBV7-9 and TRBJ2-2; D not resolved. V was cut by 1 base and J by 3 bases, with 6 bases left in between. This CDR3 contains 14 residues. Per the germline V gene, CDR1 is SEHNR and CDR2 is FQNEAQ (reference sequence). CDR3 amino acids: CASSLGADTGELFF. In DNA, the CDR3 is TGTGCCAGCAGCTTAGGGGCGGACACCGGGGAGCTGTTTTTT.

The gene calls are TRBV10-2 and TRBJ2-7; D possibly matches TRBD1 or TRBD2 (5 bases each). The CDR3 runs to 16 residues. Trimming pared 3 bases from V and 3 bases from J, leaving 18 bases between. Germline assignment: CDR1 WSHSY and CDR2 SAAADI. The CDR3 spells CASSDRHRDGDYEQYF. In nucleotides, the CDR3 is TGCGCCAGCAGTGACCGCCATCGGGACGGAGACTACGAGCAGTACTTC.

The V call is TRBV28, the J call TRBJ2-1; 7 nucleotides agree with TRBD2. V shed 3 bases, J shed 6 bases, and the junction held 2 bases outside the gene matches. CDR1 MDHEN and CDR2 SYDVKM come from the germline V gene. This CDR3 is built from 13 residues. This chain's CDR3 is CASSLGLTNEQFF. In nucleotides, the CDR3 is TGTGCCAGCAGTTTGGGACTAACCAATGAGCAGTTCTTC.

The chain uses TRBV5-8 and TRBJ2-7; no definite D call. The V end lost 1 base, the J end lost 6 bases, and 5 bases lay between the germline ends. Germline V gene data show CDR1 as SGHTS and CDR2 as YDEGEE. The CDR3 is 11 residues long. CDR3 amino acids: CASSLLTEQYF. In nucleotides, the CDR3 is TGTGCCAGCAGCTTGTTAACCGAGCAGTACTTC.

The CDR3 DNA sequence: TGTGCCAGCAGCTTGGAGGGGGGAGAGACCCAGTACTTC. It is translated as CASSLEGGETQYF. The chain carries TRBV11-2 and TRBJ2-5; D possibly matches TRBD1 or TRBD2 (6 bases each). The germline gives CDR1 SGHAT, CDR2 FQNNGV. Between the trimmed V and J ends, which lost 3 bases and 4 bases, there was a span of 9 bases. The CDR3 has 13 amino acids.

CDR3 sequence (DNA): TGTGCCAGTAGGCCAGGTAGACAGGACAATCAGCCCCAGCATTTT. Encoded protein: CASRPGRQDNQPQHF. The chain is built from TRBV19 and TRBJ1-5; D may be TRBD1 (6 bases). Germline CDR1 LNHDA, CDR2 SQIVND (reference sequence). V gave up 6 bases and J gave up 3 bases, with 15 bases separating them. This CDR3 contains 15 residues.

The J gene is TRBJ2-7, the V gene TRBV28; 13 bases match TRBD2. The germline CDR1 and CDR2 sequences are MDHEN and SYDVKM. The CDR3 spans 18 residues. V shed 5 bases and J 1 base; nucleotides not matched to a gene: 11. The CDR3 loop is CASSPTDSGLAGSYEQYF. DNA for the CDR3: TGTGCCAGCAGTCCCACCGATTCGGGACTAGCGGGATCCTACGAGCAGTACTTC.